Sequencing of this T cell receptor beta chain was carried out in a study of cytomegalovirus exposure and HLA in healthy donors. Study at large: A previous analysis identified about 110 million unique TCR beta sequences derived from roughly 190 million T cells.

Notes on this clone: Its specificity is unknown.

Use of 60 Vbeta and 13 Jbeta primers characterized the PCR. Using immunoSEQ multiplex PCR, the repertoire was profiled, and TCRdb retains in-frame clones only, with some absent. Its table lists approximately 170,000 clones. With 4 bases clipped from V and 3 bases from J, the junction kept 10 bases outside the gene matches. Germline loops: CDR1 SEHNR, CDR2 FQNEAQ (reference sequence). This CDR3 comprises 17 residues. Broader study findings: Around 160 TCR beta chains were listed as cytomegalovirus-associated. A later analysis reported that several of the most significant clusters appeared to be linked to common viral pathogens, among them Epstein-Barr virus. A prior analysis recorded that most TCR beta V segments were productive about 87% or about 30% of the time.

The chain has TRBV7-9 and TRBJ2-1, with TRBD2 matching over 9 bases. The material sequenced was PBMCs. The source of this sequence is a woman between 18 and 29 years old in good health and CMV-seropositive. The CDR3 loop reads CASSSGGSGRGYNEQFF. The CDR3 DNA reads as TGTGCCAGCAGCTCAGGGGGTAGCGGGAGAGGCTACAATGAGCAGTTCTTC.